This T cell receptor beta chain was found in a study of regulatory T cells in long-lasting Graves disease. Findings and limits, study-wide: Persistent Graves' patients had lower TCR diversity than newly diagnosed ones.

Time point defined: persistent/refractory GD, antithyroid drugs over 5 years with positive TRAb. Generation of the TCR library employed RNA extracted from PBMCs. This clonotype turned up a few times. Its target is unknown. The V gene lost 6 bases and the J gene lost 0 bases, with 14 bases spanning the gap. This CDR3 has 15 amino acids. Germline CDR1 DFQATT, CDR2 SNEGSKA (reference sequence). Construction of the TCR beta libraries employed iRepertoire HTBI primers in conjunction with Arm-PCR of CDR3 regions. TCRdb re-called the multiplex PCR reads with MiXCR, one entry per CDR3 protein. The data show some 440,000 distinct CDR3 sequences, around 21% seen once.

The clonotype was recovered from a female donor with Graves disease. Sequencing used peripheral blood mononuclear cells (PBMCs), obtained when the disease was refractory, from a patient treated with antithyroid drugs. The genes are TRBV20-1 and TRBJ1-4, with D maybe TRBD1 (5 bases). Written as DNA, the CDR3 is TGCAGTGCCCAGGGCGGGTTTGCAACTAATGAAAAACTGTTTTTT. As protein: CSAQGGFATNEKLFF.